A single T cell receptor (beta chain) is shown here with its context. This entry is derived from a study of blood T cells in healthy people across ages. It was with a sample-barcoded 5' primer and a J-beta primer mix that a second PCR of about 6 to 11 cycles was run. TCRdb reprocessed the 5' RACE reads via MiXCR and lists one record per CDR3 protein. This sample carries some 760,000 distinct CDR3 sequences, roughly 25% of them seen once, and the ten largest clones take under 9.5%. This CDR3 has 17 residues. V was shortened by 0 bases and J by 1 base, with 15 bases between the two germline ends. These data were also reused for a study on T cells of mothers and their children. As that study records: Material was donated by three healthy Caucasian mothers and their six children.

The chain combines TRBV12-3 or TRBV12-4 with TRBJ2-5; D uncertain. The sequenced sample consisted of blood. This clonotype originated in a boy aged 5-17 years in good health. CDR3 region: CASSLAAPKVSQETQYF. As DNA, the CDR3 is TGTGCCAGCAGTTTAGCAGCACCGAAGGTCTCCCAAGAGACCCAGTACTTC.